One and the same sample provided the 3 T cell receptor beta chains below, sequenced in a study of cytomegalovirus exposure and HLA in healthy donors. PCR involved 60 Vbeta and 13 Jbeta primers. The method was immunoSEQ multiplex PCR; TCRdb's version includes in-frame clones alone and lacks a portion of them. The sample yields 100,000 or so clones, 65% to 80% seen once. Sequenced: PBMCs. The receptors here all came from a woman aged 40 to 50 in good health and CMV-seronegative.

The V and J genes are TRBV27 and TRBJ1-6, with D possibly TRBD1 on 6 matching bases. V shed 6 bases and J shed 6 bases, with 15 bases lying between them. Germline-derived CDR1 and CDR2 are MNHEY and SMNVEV (reference sequence). The CDR3 totals 15 residues. The CDR3 sequence: CASRPIGQTNSPLHF. The DNA of the CDR3 is TGTGCCAGCAGGCCCATCGGACAGACTAATTCACCCCTCCACTTT.

This clone was seen a single time. One end of the junction does not line up with germline, which may come from a read error. The chain has TRBV7-9 and TRBJ2-7; TRBD2 aligns across 10 bases. CDR3 size: 16 residues. Germline V gene sequence: CDR1 SEHNR, CDR2 FQNEAQ (reference sequence). The CDR3 nucleotides read TGTTCCAGCAGCACCGGCGCTAGCGGGGGAAGCTACGAGCAGTACTTC. Translation gives CSSSTGASGGSYEQYF.

This chain joins TRBV7-9 and TRBJ1-2; D uncertain. The CDR3 spans 14 residues. Trimming took off 2 bases at V and 3 bases at J, with 10 bases between the two ends. Per the germline V gene, CDR1 is SEHNR and CDR2 is FQNEAQ (reference sequence). CDR3: CASSLPGGYYGYTF. As DNA, the CDR3 is TGTGCCAGCAGCTTACCGGGAGGGTACTATGGCTACACCTTC.